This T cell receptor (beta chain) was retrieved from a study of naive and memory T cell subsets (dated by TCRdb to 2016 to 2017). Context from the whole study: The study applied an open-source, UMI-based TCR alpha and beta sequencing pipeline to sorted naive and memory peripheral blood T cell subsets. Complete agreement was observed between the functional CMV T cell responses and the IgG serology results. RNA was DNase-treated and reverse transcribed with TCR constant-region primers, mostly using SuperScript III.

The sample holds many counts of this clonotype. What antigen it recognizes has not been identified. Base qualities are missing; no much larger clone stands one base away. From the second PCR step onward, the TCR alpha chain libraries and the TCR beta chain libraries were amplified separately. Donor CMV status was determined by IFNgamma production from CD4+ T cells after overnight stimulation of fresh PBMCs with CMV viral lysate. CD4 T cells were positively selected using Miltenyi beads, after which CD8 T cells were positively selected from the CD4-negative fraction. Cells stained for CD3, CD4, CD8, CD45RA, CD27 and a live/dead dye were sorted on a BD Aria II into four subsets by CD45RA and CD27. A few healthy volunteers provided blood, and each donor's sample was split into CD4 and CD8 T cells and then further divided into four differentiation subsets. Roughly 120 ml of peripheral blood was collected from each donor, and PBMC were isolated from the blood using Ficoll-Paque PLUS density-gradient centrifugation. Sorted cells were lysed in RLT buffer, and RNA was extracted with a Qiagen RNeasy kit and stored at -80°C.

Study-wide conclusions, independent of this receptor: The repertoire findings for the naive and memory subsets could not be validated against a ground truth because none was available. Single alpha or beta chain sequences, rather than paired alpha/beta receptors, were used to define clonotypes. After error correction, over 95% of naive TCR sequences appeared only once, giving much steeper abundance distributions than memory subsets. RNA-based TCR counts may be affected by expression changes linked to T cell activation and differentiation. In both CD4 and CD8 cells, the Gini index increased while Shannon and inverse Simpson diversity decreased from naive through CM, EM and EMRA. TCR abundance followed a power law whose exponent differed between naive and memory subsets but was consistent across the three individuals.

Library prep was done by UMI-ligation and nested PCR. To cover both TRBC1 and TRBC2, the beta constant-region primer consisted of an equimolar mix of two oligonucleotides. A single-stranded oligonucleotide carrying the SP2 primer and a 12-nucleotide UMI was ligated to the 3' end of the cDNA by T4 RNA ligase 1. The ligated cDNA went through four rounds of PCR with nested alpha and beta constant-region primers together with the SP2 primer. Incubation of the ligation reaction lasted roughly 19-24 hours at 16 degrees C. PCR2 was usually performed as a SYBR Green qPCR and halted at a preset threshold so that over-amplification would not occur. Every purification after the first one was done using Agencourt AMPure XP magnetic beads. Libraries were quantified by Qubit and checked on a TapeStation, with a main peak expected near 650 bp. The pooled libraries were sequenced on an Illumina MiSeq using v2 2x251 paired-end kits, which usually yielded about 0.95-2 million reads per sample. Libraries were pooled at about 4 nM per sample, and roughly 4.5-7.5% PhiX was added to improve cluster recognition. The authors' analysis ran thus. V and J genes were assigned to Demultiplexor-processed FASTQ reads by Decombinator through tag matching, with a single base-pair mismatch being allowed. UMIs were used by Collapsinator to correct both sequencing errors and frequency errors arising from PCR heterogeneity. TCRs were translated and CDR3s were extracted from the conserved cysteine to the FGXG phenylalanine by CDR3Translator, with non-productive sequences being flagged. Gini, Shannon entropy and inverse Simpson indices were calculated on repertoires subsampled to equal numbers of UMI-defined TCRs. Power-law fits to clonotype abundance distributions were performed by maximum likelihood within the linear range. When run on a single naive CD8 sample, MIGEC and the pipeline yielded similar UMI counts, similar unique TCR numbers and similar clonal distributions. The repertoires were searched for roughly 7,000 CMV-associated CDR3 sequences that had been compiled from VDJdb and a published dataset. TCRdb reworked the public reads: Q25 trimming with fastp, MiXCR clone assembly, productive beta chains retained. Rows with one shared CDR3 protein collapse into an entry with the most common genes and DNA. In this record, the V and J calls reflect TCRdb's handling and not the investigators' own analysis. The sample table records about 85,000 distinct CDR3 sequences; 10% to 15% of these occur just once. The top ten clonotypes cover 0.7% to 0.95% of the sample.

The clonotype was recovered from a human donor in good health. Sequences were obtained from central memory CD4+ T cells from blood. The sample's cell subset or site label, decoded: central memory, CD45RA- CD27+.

The CDR3 in this case is CASSSYSGSKFF. The DNA sequence is as follows: TGTGCCAGCAGCTCCTATAGCGGGAGTAAGTTCTTC. This receptor chain uses TRBV5-5 and TRBJ2-1; TRBD2 matches 9 bases in the middle. The V end gives up 3 bases and the J end 14 bases, leaving 6 bases in the junction not matched to a gene. The CDR3, cysteine through phenylalanine, is 12 amino acids long. Just the 36-base CDR3 DNA is kept, in frame starting at base 1. Reading the germline V gene (reference sequence) gives CDR1 SGHKS and CDR2 YYEKEE.